This T cell receptor (beta chain) was identified in a study of blood T cell repertoires in COVID-19. Looking at the study overall: Sites in the United States, Italy and Spain provided acute and convalescent COVID-19 samples. T cells, B-cell-depleted T cells, or PBMCs supplied cDNA or gDNA.

Authors' methods: Nucleated cell number was recorded as an estimate derived from reference gene primer amplification. The data were produced by immunoSEQ multiplex PCR, yet TCRdb's version contains in-frame clones alone and is incomplete. Clone size and the V and J calls come from that table; the DNA yielded D and trimming. The sample yields 310,000 or so clones, approximately 84% seen once. The germline CDR1 and CDR2 sequences are MDHEN and SYDVKM. The ends lost 8 bases at V and 0 bases at J; junction bases unmatched: 3. The CDR3 is 14 residues long. The specimen sequenced was peripheral blood. The gene calls are TRBV28 and TRBJ2-1; TRBD2 matches at 8 bases. The source is a woman aged 30 to 39 who had recovered from COVID-19. The CDR3 here is CASSLAASYNEQFF. The CDR3 coding sequence is TGTGCCAGCTCACTAGCGGCCTCCTACAATGAGCAGTTCTTC.